Listed here are 9 T cell receptor beta chains from one sample, sequenced in a study of blood T cell repertoires in COVID-19. TCRdb's copy holds only in-frame clones and misses some; the assay was immunoSEQ multiplex PCR. The sample holds over 200,000 clones; just over 85% are singletons and the top ten take around 10%. Sequenced input: peripheral blood. These TCRs come from a man aged 45-60 years with COVID-19, enrolled during active disease.

This sequence joins TRBV15 and TRBJ1-1, with D maybe TRBD1 (6 bases). CDR3 length equals 14 residues. Trimming removed 2 bases from V and 3 bases from J, with 10 bases in between. CDR1 and CDR2 (germline): LNHNV, YYDKDF (reference sequence). The CDR3 nucleotides are TGTGCCACCAGCAGAAATGCAGGGGACACTGAAGCTTTCTTT. Translating gives CATSRNAGDTEAFF.

The J gene is TRBJ1-5, the V gene TRBV19; D unresolved. With 3 bases removed from V and 3 bases from J, the gap between germline ends came to 6 bases. The germline gives CDR1 LNHDA, CDR2 SQIVND (reference sequence). This CDR3 region has 13 residues. CDR3 in amino acids: CASSIRDNQPQHF. CDR3 in DNA: TGTGCCAGTAGTATTCGGGACAATCAGCCCCAGCATTTT.

J is TRBJ1-2 and V is TRBV5-4; D unresolved. The CDR3 has 16 amino acids. Trimming removed 1 base from V and 7 bases from J, with 20 bases in between. The V gene's germline CDR1 is SGHNT and CDR2 YYREEE (reference sequence). CDR3 region: CASSLSLGQAVGGYTF. The CDR3 DNA follows: TGTGCCAGCAGCTTGTCTCTGGGTCAGGCAGTGGGTGGCTACACCTTC.

V gene TRBV3-1 (or the pseudogene TRBV3-2) combines with J gene TRBJ2-1; unclear D gene. The CDR3 extends over 18 amino acids. Trimming stripped 2 bases from V and 0 bases from J, with 17 bases between. Germline V gene sequence: CDR1 LGHDT, CDR2 YNNKEL (reference sequence). CDR3 sequence: CASSQIIGGLNSYNEQFF. The CDR3 DNA is TGTGCCAGCAGCCAAATAATTGGCGGATTAAACTCCTACAATGAGCAGTTCTTC.

The V call is TRBV28, the J call TRBJ2-2; D gene unclear. This CDR3 region has 14 residues. Germline loops: CDR1 MDHEN, CDR2 SYDVKM. Trimming removed 5 bases from V and 1 base from J, with 8 bases in between. Here the CDR3 DNA reads TGTGCCAGCAGTCCCCCCCAGAACACCGGGGAGCTGTTTTTT. It encodes CASSPPQNTGELFF. Together with reference TRBV28 and TRBJ2-2, the CDR3 gives the full variable domain: DVKVTQSSRYLVKRTGEKVFLECVQDMDHENMFWYRQDPGLGLRLIYFSYDVKMKEKGDIPEGYSVSREKKERFSLILESASTNQTSMYLCASSPPQNTGELFFGEGSRLTVL.

This clone was observed a handful of times. CDR3 bases: TGCGCCAGCAGCCTAGGACAGGGTTCCTATTCACCCCTCCACTTT. Translated, it gives CASSLGQGSYSPLHF. The chain employs TRBV4-3 and TRBJ1-6; 8 bases agree with TRBD1. The CDR3 extends over 15 amino acids. Germline-derived CDR1 and CDR2 are LGHNA and YSLEER. Unmatched junction bases numbered 7, after V lost 4 bases and J lost 8 bases.

V usage is TRBV27 and J usage is TRBJ1-2; unclear D gene. Germline V lookup: CDR1 MNHEY, CDR2 SMNVEV (reference sequence). The V and J ends lost 3 bases and 3 bases respectively, with 14 bases between them. This CDR3 has 15 residues. In DNA form, the CDR3 reads TGTGCCAGCAGTTTCCTTACCGGGATCCACTATGGCTACACCTTC. The encoded protein is CASSFLTGIHYGYTF.

The chain carries TRBV3-1 (or the pseudogene TRBV3-2) and TRBJ1-1, with D tentatively TRBD1 (5 bases). Germline assignment: CDR1 LGHDT and CDR2 YNNKEL (reference sequence). The CDR3 has 18 amino acids. Trimming cost V 2 bases and J 3 bases, with 22 bases left between them. The CDR3: CASSQPRRGTPPYTEAFF. DNA of the CDR3: TGTGCCAGCAGCCAACCACGACGCGGGACCCCCCCTTACACTGAAGCTTTCTTT.

The CDR3 spells CASSERAANTEAFF. In DNA form, the CDR3 reads TGTGCCAGCAGTGAACGTGCGGCGAACACTGAAGCTTTCTTT. V and J are TRBV6-1 and TRBJ1-1, with D unclear. V was clipped by 2 bases and J by 1 base, with 8 bases between them. Germline loops: CDR1 MNHNS, CDR2 SASEGT. The CDR3 contains 14 residues.